This is a list of T cell receptor beta chains from one sample in a study of control samples from healthy donors and cancer patients. The repertoire was sequenced with immunoSEQ multiplex PCR; TCRdb's copy has only in-frame clones and lacks some. This sample has some 45,000 clones; approximately 90% occur once, and the top ten carry roughly 22%. The sample comprised PBMCs. The receptors originated from a woman aged 40 to 50 with head and neck cancer. Both conserved end residues are part of each CDR3. D genes are given only for firm matches. For some rows the clone size is stated as once, few or many, or as a class when expanded; others skip it.

CASSLEQGADEKLFF	TGTGCCAGCAGTCTGGAACAGGGGGCGGATGAAAAACTGTTTTTT	TRBD1	NA	TRBV5-4	TRBJ1-4	15
CASSAWDLEGGYTF	TGTGCCAGCAGCGCTTGGGACTTAGAGGGTGGCTACACCTTC	NA	medium-sized	TRBV3-1/TRBV3-2	TRBJ1-2	14
CASSLPGPYEQYF	TGTGCCAGCAGTTTACCGGGGCCCTACGAGCAGTACTTC	NA	NA	TRBV12-3/TRBV12-4	TRBJ2-7	13
CATSRGDQVGEQYF	TGTGCCACCAGCAGAGGGGACCAGGTAGGCGAGCAGTACTTC	NA	NA	TRBV15	TRBJ2-7	14
CASRRQAGSLNYGYTF	TGTGCCAGTAGGAGACAGGCCGGATCCCTTAACTATGGCTACACCTTC	NA	NA	TRBV6-4	TRBJ1-2	16
CASSLAVNSPLHF	TGTGCCAGCAGCTTGGCCGTTAATTCACCCCTCCACTTT	NA	NA	TRBV5-6	TRBJ1-6	13
CATSTRTGSSQPQHF	TGTGCCACCAGCACCCGGACAGGGTCAAGTCAGCCCCAGCATTTT	TRBD1	NA	TRBV15	TRBJ1-5	15
CAWGLQGNTEAFF	TGTGCCTGGGGCCTCCAAGGAAACACTGAAGCTTTCTTT	NA	NA	TRBV30	TRBJ1-1	13
CAWRQNSNQPQHF	TGTGCCTGGAGACAGAATAGCAATCAGCCCCAGCATTTT	NA	NA	TRBV30	TRBJ1-5	13
CASSFLGQAYGYTF	TGTGCCAGCAGTTTCCTGGGACAGGCCTATGGCTACACCTTC	TRBD1	once	TRBV27	TRBJ1-2	14
CASSPAGNYNSPLHF	TGTGCCAGCTCACCGGCTGGGAATTATAATTCACCCCTCCACTTT	NA	NA	TRBV18	TRBJ1-6	15
CASSGQGVTEAFF	TGTGCCAGTAGCGGACAGGGAGTCACTGAAGCTTTCTTT	TRBD1	NA	TRBV19	TRBJ1-1	13
CASSQDRAGNQPQHF	TGCGCCAGCAGCCAAGACAGGGCCGGCAATCAGCCCCAGCATTTT	NA	few	TRBV4-1	TRBJ1-5	15
CASSLGSEGEQYF	TGTGCCAGCAGCTTGGGCTCGGAGGGGGAGCAGTACTTC	NA	NA	TRBV11-3	TRBJ2-7	13
CASSRPGGGFDSPLHF	TGTGCCAGCAGCCGACCCGGTGGAGGTTTTGATTCACCCCTCCACTTT	NA	NA	TRBV7-8	TRBJ1-6	16
CASSQRGGYGYTF	TGTGCCAGCAGCCAGAGGGGGGGCTATGGCTACACCTTC	NA	once	TRBV3-1/TRBV3-2	TRBJ1-2	13
CASSVLADSSYEQYF	TGTGCCAGCAGCGTATTGGCGGACAGCTCCTACGAGCAGTACTTC	NA	NA	TRBV9	TRBJ2-7	15
CASSLGGDIGIQYF	TGTGCCAGCAGCTTGGGAGGGGACATAGGCATTCAGTACTTC	NA	NA	TRBV5-4	TRBJ2-4	14
CASSPTWLAARNEQYF	TGTGCCAGCAGCCCTACGTGGCTAGCGGCAAGGAACGAGCAGTACTTC	TRBD2	NA	TRBV11-2	TRBJ2-7	16
CASSRDRLNTEAFF	TGTGCCAGTAGCAGGGACAGATTGAACACTGAAGCTTTCTTT	TRBD1	NA	TRBV19	TRBJ1-1	14
CASNPGPSRGDEKLFF	TGTGCCAGCAACCCGGGTCCCTCCCGGGGTGATGAAAAACTGTTTTTT	NA	NA	TRBV5-4	TRBJ1-4	16
CAIDQGQGNEKLFF	TGTGCCATCGATCAAGGACAGGGTAATGAAAAACTGTTTTTT	TRBD1	NA	TRBV28	TRBJ1-4	14
CASSPSPSHTQYF	TGCGCCAGCAGCCCGTCCCCGTCCCATACGCAGTATTTT	NA	NA	TRBV5-1	TRBJ2-3	13
CASSQAMKPQHF	TGTGCCAGTAGTCAGGCGATGAAGCCCCAGCATTTT	NA	NA	TRBV19	TRBJ1-5	12
CASSETPGAFYGYTF	TGTGCCAGCAGTGAGACCCCTGGGGCATTCTATGGCTACACCTTC	NA	NA	TRBV6-1	TRBJ1-2	15
CASSLLGITTGELFF	TGTGCCAGCAGTTTGCTGGGGATTACTACCGGGGAGCTGTTTTTT	NA	few	TRBV27	TRBJ2-2	15
CASSIQLFPTSGGHNEQFF	TGTGCCAGCAGCATACAACTTTTTCCGACTAGCGGGGGGCACAATGAGCAGTTCTTC	TRBD2	NA	TRBV27	TRBJ2-1	19
CASSIAGQFYGYTF	TGTGCCAGCAGTATCGCGGGACAGTTCTATGGCTACACCTTC	TRBD1	NA	TRBV27	TRBJ1-2	14
CASSRRRGGGWTEAFF	TGTGCCAGCAGTAGGCGACGGGGGGGCGGTTGGACTGAAGCTTTCTTT	NA	NA	TRBV27	TRBJ1-1	16
CASSRKLAGGPNEQFF	TGCGCCAGCAGCCGTAAACTAGCGGGAGGGCCCAATGAGCAGTTCTTC	TRBD2	NA	TRBV5-1	TRBJ2-1	16
CASSLADRGQGEQFF	TGTGCCAGCAGCTTAGCGGACAGGGGGCAGGGTGAGCAGTTCTTC	TRBD1	NA	TRBV7-6	TRBJ2-1	15
CAISESRTSGEQYF	TGTGCCATCAGTGAGTCGAGGACTAGCGGCGAGCAGTACTTC	TRBD2	NA	TRBV10-3	TRBJ2-7	14
CAIRRQDSNTEAFF	TGTGCCATCAGGAGACAGGACTCGAACACTGAAGCTTTCTTT	NA	once	TRBV10-3	TRBJ1-1	14
CASSSGTSAYNEQFF	TGTGCCAGCAGCTCTGGGACTAGCGCGTACAATGAGCAGTTCTTC	TRBD2	NA	TRBV5-4	TRBJ2-1	15
CSARQAYEQYF	TGCAGTGCCCGACAGGCTTACGAGCAGTACTTC	NA	few	TRBV20-1	TRBJ2-7	11
CASSPLGGASSYNEQFF	TGTGCCAGCAGCCCACTTGGGGGCGCGAGCTCCTACAATGAGCAGTTCTTC	NA	NA	TRBV14	TRBJ2-1	17
CASIKGHKIYEQYF	TGTGCCAGCATCAAAGGACATAAAATCTACGAGCAGTACTTC	NA	NA	TRBV28	TRBJ2-7	14
CATQGAGTPYGYTF	TGTGCCACCCAGGGTGCCGGGACGCCTTATGGCTACACCTTC	NA	NA	TRBV2	TRBJ1-2	14
CASSQVGADTQYF	TGTGCCAGCAGCCAAGTCGGGGCAGATACGCAGTATTTT	NA	NA	TRBV14	TRBJ2-3	13
CASSYWRLAGGPGELFF	TGTGCCAGCAGTTACTGGCGGCTAGCGGGAGGCCCCGGGGAGCTGTTTTTT	TRBD2	NA	TRBV28	TRBJ2-2	17